The 7 T cell receptor beta chains below were found in one sample sequenced in a study of vaccination effects on CD4 cells after COVID-19. TCRdb's copy holds only in-frame clones and misses some; the assay was immunoSEQ multiplex PCR. The repertoire consists of tens of thousands of clones, with 55% to 75% occurring once and the leading ten covering 28%. Expansion of antigen-specific CD4+ T cells with viral peptide pools was carried out by the ViraFEST assay before sequencing. The culture ran for roughly ten days before CD4+ T cells were isolated. Antigens for these TCRs are unknown. The sequenced sample was CD4+ T cells from PBMCs cultured with HCoV-229E spike peptides, obtained before COVID-19 vaccination. The receptors derive from a human donor who received a COVID-19 vaccine.

The V call is TRBV15, the J call TRBJ1-5; D gene ambiguous. V lost 4 bases and J 7 bases, leaving 8 bases between the germline ends. The CDR3 covers 12 residues. Germline V CDR1 and CDR2: LNHNV, YYDKDF (reference sequence). The CDR3 DNA reads as TGTGCCACCAGCACTTTACAACAGCCCCAGCATTTT. This gives the protein CATSTLQQPQHF.

V usage is TRBV24-1 and J usage is TRBJ2-3; 9 nucleotides match TRBD2. Germline CDR1 KGHDR, CDR2 SFDVKD. The trim removed 6 bases at V and 7 bases at J, leaving 10 bases unmatched. The CDR3 has 15 residues. In nucleotides, the CDR3 is TGTGCCACCAGTATGGGTAGCGGGAGTGTAAATACGCAGTATTTT. The encoded protein is CATSMGSGSVNTQYF.

The table lists this clone with a count of one. The chain is built from TRBV4-1 and TRBJ2-1; TRBD1 is a possible D gene (6 bases). V lost 5 bases to trimming and J lost 7 bases, with 15 bases between them. Germline values: CDR1 MGHRA, CDR2 YSYEKL. The CDR3 has 14 amino acids. This CDR3 is CASSKALTGNEQFF. CDR3 DNA: TGCGCCAGCAGCAAAGCCCTTACAGGGAATGAGCAGTTCTTC.

J is TRBJ2-7 and V is TRBV5-5; no firm D call. The CDR3 has 14 residues. Germline assignment: CDR1 SGHKS and CDR2 YYEKEE (reference sequence). Trimming shortened V by 2 bases and J by 6 bases, and 15 bases separated the two germline ends. The chain's CDR3 is CASSLAWLNGEQYF. The DNA of the CDR3 is TGTGCCAGCAGCTTAGCTTGGTTGAACGGCGAGCAGTACTTC.

The chain employs TRBV19 and TRBJ1-2; D possibly corresponds to TRBD1 (6 bases). CDR3 length equals 14 residues. Germline loops: CDR1 LNHDA, CDR2 SQIVND (reference sequence). V lost 6 bases and J lost 4, with 15 bases in between. The chain's CDR3 is CASSPPGASYGYTF. The CDR3 DNA reads TGTGCCAGTAGCCCCCCGGGGGCCTCCTATGGCTACACCTTC.

V gene TRBV28 combines with J gene TRBJ1-2; 8 bases agree with TRBD1. The CDR3 runs 13 residues. The germline CDR1 and CDR2 sequences are MDHEN and SYDVKM. The V and J ends lost 6 bases and 7 bases, in that order; junction bases with no gene match: 7. CDR3 sequence: CASSSGQGGGYTF. DNA of the CDR3: TGTGCCAGCAGCAGTGGACAGGGCGGTGGCTACACCTTC.

J is TRBJ1-6 and V is TRBV27, with TRBD1 as a possible D gene (5 bases). Germline CDR1 MNHEY, CDR2 SMNVEV (reference sequence). The CDR3 contains 15 residues. V was shortened by 3 bases and J by 2 bases, with 8 bases between the two germline ends. The CDR3 nucleotides are TGTGCCAGCAGTTTTGGCAGGGCCTATAATTCACCCCTCCACTTT. It encodes CASSFGRAYNSPLHF.